The next 26 T cell receptor beta chains were all read from a single sample in a study of post-analysis software for immune sequencing data. The TCR beta cDNA libraries contained unique molecular identifiers. TCRdb redid the calling of the PCR reads with MiXCR, one entry per CDR3 protein. The data hold about 820,000 distinct CDR3 sequences, with 53% observed a single time. Study conclusions and caveats: Elevated frequency relative to controls characterized four or five TRBV segments in patients, TRBV5-6, TRBV5-1 and TRBV20-1 among them.

Their antigens are not known. The sample consisted of blood. The receptor source for this set is a girl between 10 and 17 years old with multiple sclerosis.

In the case of this clonotype: Being one base from a much bigger clone, this may be a read error. CDR3 sequence reads: CSARDLASGVGETQYF. The CDR3 nucleotides read TGCAGTGCTAGAGATTTGGCTAGCGGGGTCGGGGAGACCCAGTACTTC. V is TRBV20-1 and J is TRBJ2-5, with 9 bases aligning to TRBD2. V was clipped by 0 bases and J by 5 bases; unmatched bases: 10. Germline assignment: CDR1 DFQATT and CDR2 SNEGSKA (reference sequence). The CDR3 covers 16 residues.

CDR3 nucleotide sequence: TGTGCCATCAGTGACGACAGGGGGCAGGGAGAGACCCAGTACTTC. It encodes CAISDDRGQGETQYF. V is TRBV10-3 and J is TRBJ2-5; TRBD1 agrees at 10 bases. Germline loops: CDR1 ENHRY, CDR2 SYGVKD. J lost 4 bases, V lost 3 bases, and 5 bases had no gene match. This CDR3 comprises 15 residues.

The V and J genes are TRBV20-1 and TRBJ1-1, with 7 bases lining up with TRBD1. The J segment lost 0 bases and the V segment lost 0 bases, leaving 7 bases of the junction unmatched. The germline V gene has CDR1 DFQATT and CDR2 SNEGSKA (reference sequence). This CDR3 spans 16 amino acids. CDR3 amino acids: CSAREPRDRMNTEAFF. The CDR3 DNA is TGCAGTGCTAGAGAACCCCGGGACAGAATGAACACTGAAGCTTTCTTT.

The chain carries TRBV27 and TRBJ2-7; TRBD1 agrees at 10 bases. Germline lookup yields CDR1 MNHEY and CDR2 SMNVEV (reference sequence). The CDR3 is 15 residues long. Losses at the gene ends were 5 bases for V and 3 bases for J; bases not matched to a gene: 7. CDR3 nucleotides: TGTGCCAGCAGTCGACAGGGGGCGCTGAGCTACGAGCAGTACTTC. Its translation: CASSRQGALSYEQYF.

This rearrangement joins TRBV5-1 to TRBJ2-7; 10 nucleotides line up with TRBD1. Gene TRBJ2-5 matches the end of the DNA better, so the J call may be wrong. The CDR3 is 16 amino acids. CDR1 SGHRS and CDR2 YFSETQ come from the germline V gene. The CDR3 here is CASSLKPTGGEETQYF. The CDR3 coding sequence is TGCGCCAGCAGCTTGAAACCGACAGGGGGCGAAGAGACCCAGTACTTC.

This clonotype has more than one count but fewer than ten. The V gene is TRBV29-1, the J gene TRBJ2-7, with D perhaps given as TRBD1 or TRBD2 (5 bases each). CDR3 length equals 14 residues. V was shortened by 7 bases and J by 3 bases, with 19 bases between the two germline ends. The germline V gene has CDR1 SQVTM and CDR2 ANQGSEA. The CDR3 sequence: CSGRRDPNNYEQYF. CDR3 sequence (DNA): TGCAGCGGCCGCCGGGACCCGAATAACTACGAGCAGTACTTC.

The rearrangement joins TRBV29-1 to TRBJ2-7; TRBD2 agrees at 9 bases. This CDR3 has 13 residues. Germline V gene sequence: CDR1 SQVTM, CDR2 ANQGSEA. The V and J ends lost 7 bases and 2 bases, in that order; junction bases with no gene match: 6. The CDR3, as DNA: TGCAGCGCCCTGACTAGCGGTACCTACGAGCAGTACTTC. Its protein product is CSALTSGTYEQYF.

The chain combines TRBV27 with TRBJ2-4; D is ambiguous. The V gene lost 5 bases and the J gene lost 13 bases, with 15 bases spanning the gap. CDR3 size: 12 residues. In germline, CDR1 is MNHEY, CDR2 SMNVEV (reference sequence). The CDR3 region has the DNA TGTGCCAGCAGTCCAGTCCCTTCGAGGCAGTACTTC. Its protein product is CASSPVPSRQYF.

The gene calls are TRBV6-6 and TRBJ2-1; weak D call: TRBD1 (6 bases). This CDR3 has 17 amino acids. Trimming removed 7 bases at V and 0 bases at J, with 19 bases between. CDR1 is MNHNY and CDR2 is SVGAGI in the germline V gene (reference sequence). The chain's CDR3 is CASTYMSGDRSYNEQFF. In DNA, the CDR3 is TGTGCCAGCACCTACATGTCAGGGGACCGCTCCTACAATGAGCAGTTCTTC.

This clonotype came up once. The rearrangement links TRBV7-2 to TRBJ2-1, with 9 bases identical to TRBD2. The trim removed 3 bases at V and 6 bases at J, leaving 6 bases unmatched. The CDR3 sequence is 15 residues long. Germline CDR1 reads SGHTA; CDR2 reads FQGNSA. The CDR3 DNA is TGTGCCAGCAGCTTCGTAGCGGGAGCCGGCAATGAGCAGTTCTTC. It specifies CASSFVAGAGNEQFF. Based on the CDR3 plus reference TRBV7-2 and TRBJ2-1, the full variable domain is GAGVSQSPSNKVTEKGKDVELRCDPISGHTALYWYRQSLGQGLEFLIYFQGNSAPDKSGLPSDRFSAERTGGSVSTLTIQRTQQEDSAVYLCASSFVAGAGNEQFFGPGTRLTVL.

CDR3 nucleotides: TGTGCCAGCAGAAAGTCGGGGACAGATGAGCAGTACTTC. Translation gives CASRKSGTDEQYF. The rearrangement joins TRBV7-9 to TRBJ2-7, with 7 bases aligning to TRBD1. The junction had 9 bases not matched to a gene; V was cut back by 6 bases and J by 7 bases. This CDR3 contains 13 residues. Germline V gene sequence: CDR1 SEHNR, CDR2 FQNEAQ (reference sequence).

The chain has TRBV29-1 and TRBJ1-2, with 7 bases fitting TRBD1. J gave up 3 bases and V 5 bases, and 6 bases lay outside the gene matches. CDR1 and CDR2 from the germline V gene are SQVTM and ANQGSEA. This CDR3 contains 13 residues. The CDR3 nucleotides read TGCAGCGTTTACGACAGGGCCTACTATGGCTACACCTTC. Amino acids: CSVYDRAYYGYTF.

This clonotype was seen only a few times. The J gene is TRBJ2-4, the V gene TRBV11-2, with D perhaps matching TRBD1 or TRBD2 (6 bases each). This CDR3 contains 15 residues. V gave up 5 bases and J gave up 15 bases, with 26 bases separating them. Germline V gene data show CDR1 as SGHAT and CDR2 as FQNNGV. This CDR3 reads CASSPGALVSGHWYF. As DNA, the CDR3 is TGTGCCAGCAGCCCGGGGGCGTTGGTTTCAGGGCATTGGTACTTC.

The genes are TRBV6-2 or TRBV6-3 and TRBJ2-4, with a possible D match to TRBD2 (6 bases). Germline V CDR1 and CDR2: MNHEY, SVGEGT. The CDR3 has 19 residues. Deletions cut 0 bases from V and 0 bases from J, with 18 bases between. As DNA, the CDR3 is TGTGCCAGCAGTTACTCGGGGGGTGACGAGAGACTAGCCAAAAACATTCAGTACTTC. This encodes CASSYSGGDERLAKNIQYF.

This clonotype was seen only a few times. The chain couples TRBV10-3 to TRBJ2-7; 8 bases align to TRBD2. This CDR3 has 13 residues. CDR1 and CDR2 from the germline V gene are ENHRY and SYGVKD. The V and J ends lost 4 bases and 7 bases, in that order; junction bases with no gene match: 6. The CDR3 spells CAISVAGLGEQYF. The CDR3 coding sequence is TGTGCCATCAGTGTAGCGGGACTGGGGGAGCAGTACTTC.

This rearrangement joins TRBV15 to TRBJ2-1; no reliable D call. The CDR3 consists of 12 residues. Trimming pared 5 bases from V and 8 bases from J, leaving 10 bases between. CDR1 LNHNV and CDR2 YYDKDF come from the germline V gene (reference sequence). The CDR3 DNA is TGTGCCACCAGCCGTCGTATCGATGAGCAGTTCTTC. This gives the protein CATSRRIDEQFF.

The chain couples TRBV20-1 to TRBJ2-4; D ambiguous. Trimming pared 0 bases from V and 13 bases from J, leaving 22 bases between. This CDR3 has 15 amino acids. Germline V lookup: CDR1 DFQATT, CDR2 SNEGSKA (reference sequence). Here the CDR3 DNA reads TGCAGTGCTAGAGATCTGGTATTGATAGGGATTGAGCAGTACTTC. Translation: CSARDLVLIGIEQYF.

On this clonotype itself: One end of the junction fails to match germline, which may point to a read error. The chain employs TRBV29-1 and TRBJ2-7; D might be TRBD1 (5 bases). The CDR3 is 16 residues long. Germline assignment: CDR1 SQVTM and CDR2 ANQGSEA. The CDR3 DNA follows: TGCAGCGTTGAGGTGGCAGGGATATCCTCGAACAATGAGCAGTGCTTC. Protein product: CSVEVAGISSNNEQCF.

The chain combines TRBV5-1 with TRBJ2-3, with D perhaps TRBD2 (7 bases). Trimming removed 1 base at V and 3 bases at J, with 15 bases between. The CDR3 runs to 16 residues. In germline, CDR1 is SGHRS, CDR2 YFSETQ. The CDR3 spells CASSLYVGGQTDTQYF. The CDR3 coding sequence is TGCGCCAGCAGCTTGTACGTGGGGGGGCAGACAGATACGCAGTATTTT.

This clonotype has just one count. The chain employs TRBV25-1 and TRBJ1-1; D is perhaps TRBD1 (6 bases). V lost 6 bases to trimming and J lost 1 base, with 15 bases between them. The germline CDR1 and CDR2 sequences are MGHDK and SYGVNS. The CDR3 covers 15 residues. This CDR3 is CASSKNRVPNTEAFF. The CDR3 DNA reads TGTGCCAGCAGCAAGAACAGGGTGCCGAACACTGAAGCTTTCTTT.

The genes are TRBV28 and TRBJ2-7; 8 nucleotides match TRBD1. The J call could be wrong; TRBJ2-5 is a better fit for the DNA end. This CDR3 is 13 amino acids long. Germline V gene data show CDR1 as MDHEN and CDR2 as SYDVKM. CDR3 DNA sequence: TGTGCCGGCGGCACAGGGGGGCGGGAGACCCAGTACTTC. Translation: CAGGTGGRETQYF.

Of note for this clonotype: Germline is not matched at one junction end, which may reflect a read error. The chain links TRBV12-3 or TRBV12-4 to TRBJ2-7, with D possibly TRBD2 on 5 matching bases. The CDR3 has 12 amino acids. This CDR3 reads CTSSLTGNEQYF. DNA for the CDR3: TGTACCAGCAGTTTAACCGGGAACGAGCAGTACTTC.

As to this clonotype: At one of its ends the junction is not consistent with the germline gene, which may arise from a read error. The gene calls are TRBV29-1 and TRBJ2-3; 10 bases match TRBD2. The germline CDR1 and CDR2 sequences are SQVTM and ANQGSEA. This CDR3 contains 14 residues. In nucleotides, the CDR3 is TGCGGCGTTCAAGCGGGAGGGCGCACAGATACGCAGTATTTT. Its translation is CGVQAGGRTDTQYF.

This rearrangement joins TRBV7-2 to TRBJ2-1, with D possibly matching TRBD1 (6 bases). Per germline, CDR1 SGHTA and CDR2 FQGNSA. The length of the CDR3 is 16 residues. V shed 4 bases and J shed 4 bases, with 17 bases lying between them. This chain's CDR3 is CASSSSGTILYNEQFF. The CDR3 DNA sequence: TGTGCCAGCAGCTCATCCGGGACAATCCTATACAATGAGCAGTTCTTC.

The chain recombines TRBV29-1 with TRBJ1-2, with D possibly matching TRBD1 (5 bases). Trimming cost V 5 bases and J 5 bases, with 15 bases left between them. The CDR3 contains 13 residues. Germline CDR1 is SQVTM and CDR2 is ANQGSEA. The CDR3 bases are TGCAGCGTTACGCGTGGGGGACCTTATGGCTACACCTTC. This gives the protein CSVTRGGPYGYTF.

The chain recombines TRBV5-6 with TRBJ1-1; D is possibly TRBD1 (5 bases). Germline V gene lookup returns CDR1 SGHDT and CDR2 YYEEEE. V dropped 0 bases and J dropped 0 bases, with 12 bases sitting between them. The CDR3 covers 16 residues. This chain's CDR3 is CASSLGGQGVNTEAFF. In DNA, the CDR3 is TGTGCCAGCAGCTTGGGCGGGCAGGGAGTGAACACTGAAGCTTTCTTT.